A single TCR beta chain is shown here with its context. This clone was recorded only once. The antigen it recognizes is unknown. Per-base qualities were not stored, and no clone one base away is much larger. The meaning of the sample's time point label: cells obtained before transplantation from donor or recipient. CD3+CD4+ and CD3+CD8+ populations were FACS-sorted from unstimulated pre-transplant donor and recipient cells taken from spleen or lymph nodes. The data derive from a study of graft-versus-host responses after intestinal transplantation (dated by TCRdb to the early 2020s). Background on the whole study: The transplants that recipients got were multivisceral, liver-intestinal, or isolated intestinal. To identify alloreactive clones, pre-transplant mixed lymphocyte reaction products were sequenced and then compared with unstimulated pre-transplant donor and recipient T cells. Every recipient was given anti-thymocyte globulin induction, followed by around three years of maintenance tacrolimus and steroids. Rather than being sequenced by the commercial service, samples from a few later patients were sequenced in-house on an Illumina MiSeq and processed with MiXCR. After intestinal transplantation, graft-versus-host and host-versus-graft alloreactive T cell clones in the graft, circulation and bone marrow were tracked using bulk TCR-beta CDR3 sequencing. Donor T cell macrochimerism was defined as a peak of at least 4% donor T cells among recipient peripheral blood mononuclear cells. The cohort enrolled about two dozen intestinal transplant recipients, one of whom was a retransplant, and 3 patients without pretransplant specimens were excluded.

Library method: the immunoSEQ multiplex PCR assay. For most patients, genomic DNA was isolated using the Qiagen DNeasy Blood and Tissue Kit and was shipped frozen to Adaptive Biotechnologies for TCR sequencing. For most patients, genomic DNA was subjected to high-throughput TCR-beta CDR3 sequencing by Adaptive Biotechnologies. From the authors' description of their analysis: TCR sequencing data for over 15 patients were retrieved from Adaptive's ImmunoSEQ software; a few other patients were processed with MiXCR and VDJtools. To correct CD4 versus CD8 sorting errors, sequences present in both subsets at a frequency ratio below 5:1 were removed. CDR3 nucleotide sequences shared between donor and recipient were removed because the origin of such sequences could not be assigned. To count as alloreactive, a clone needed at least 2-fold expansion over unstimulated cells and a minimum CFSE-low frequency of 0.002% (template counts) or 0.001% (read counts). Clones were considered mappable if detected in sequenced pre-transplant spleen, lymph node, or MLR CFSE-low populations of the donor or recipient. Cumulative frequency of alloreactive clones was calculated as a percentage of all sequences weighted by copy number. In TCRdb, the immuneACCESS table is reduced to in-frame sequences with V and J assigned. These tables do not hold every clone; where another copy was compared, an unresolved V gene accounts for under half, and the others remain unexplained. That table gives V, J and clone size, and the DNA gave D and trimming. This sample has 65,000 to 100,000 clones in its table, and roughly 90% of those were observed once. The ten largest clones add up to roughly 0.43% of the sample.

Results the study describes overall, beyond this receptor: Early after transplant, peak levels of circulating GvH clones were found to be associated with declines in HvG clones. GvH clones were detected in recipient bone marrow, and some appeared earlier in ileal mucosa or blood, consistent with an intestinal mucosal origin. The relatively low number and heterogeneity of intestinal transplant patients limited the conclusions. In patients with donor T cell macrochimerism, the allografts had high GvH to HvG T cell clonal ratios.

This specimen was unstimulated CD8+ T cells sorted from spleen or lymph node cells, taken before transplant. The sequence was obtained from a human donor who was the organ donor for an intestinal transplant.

The CDR3 is CAWSVGTVSNQPQHF. The nucleotides are TGTGCCTGGAGTGTTGGGACAGTTAGCAATCAGCCCCAGCATTTT. The chain is assembled from TRBV30 and TRBJ1-5, with 7 junctional bases fitting TRBD1. The CDR3 starts with the cysteine, ends with the phenylalanine, and has 15 residues. CDR3 DNA is the only sequence kept; it has 45 bases, read in frame from the first base. Trimming leaves V shorter by 0 bases and J shorter by 0 bases, with the junction holding 2 bases beyond the gene matches. The germline V gene (reference sequence) yields GTSNPN for CDR1 and SVGIG for CDR2.